This T cell receptor beta chain is from a study of blood T cell repertoires in COVID-19. The CDR3 is 16 residues long. Germline V lookup: CDR1 SGHKS, CDR2 YYEKEE (reference sequence). The V gene lost 4 bases and the J gene lost 3 bases, with 14 bases spanning the gap. The data were produced by immunoSEQ multiplex PCR, yet TCRdb's version contains in-frame clones alone and is incomplete. Among under 45,000 clones listed, roughly 90% were seen once. The clonotype comes from a man aged 60 to 69 with active or convalescent COVID-19. This chain connects TRBV5-5 to TRBJ2-6; D perhaps matches TRBD1 (5 bases). The specimen was peripheral blood. For the CDR3, the DNA is TGTGCCAGCAGCCGAACCCAGGGTAATGGGGCCAACGTCCTGACTTTC. Translating gives CASSRTQGNGANVLTF.